Listed below are T cell receptor beta chains from one sample, sequenced in a study of shared clonotypes between healthy human individuals. Assay used: immunoSEQ multiplex PCR; TCRdb lists only in-frame clones, some missing. The sample has some 1 million clones; about 75% are singletons. Source material: memory CD4+ T cells sorted from blood. These receptors were obtained from a man aged 18 to 29 in good health. Each CDR3 is given with its conserved first and last residue. D genes are given only for firm matches. Size is omitted from some rows. Given values are once, few, many or a class for expanded clones.

NA	few	TRBV7-8	TRBJ1-2	TGTGCCAGCAGCCTGGACGGGGATGGCCCGATCCTATATGGCTACACCTTC	CASSLDGDGPILYGYTF
NA	NA	TRBV5-5	TRBJ2-6	TGTGCCAGCAGCGTGCAGGGGCCTGGGGCCAACGTCCTGACTTTC	CASSVQGPGANVLTF
NA	few	TRBV6-4	TRBJ2-2	TGTGCCAGCAGTCCACAGGGTCCCACCGGGGAGCTGTTTTTT	CASSPQGPTGELFF
NA	NA	TRBV7-6	TRBJ2-5	TGTGCCAGCAGCTTAGCCTCTTCCGGGGGCAACCAAGAGACCCAGTACTTC	CASSLASSGGNQETQYF
NA	NA	TRBV7-9	TRBJ1-1	TGTGCCAGCAGCTTAAATGTGAACACTGAAGCTTTCTTT	CASSLNVNTEAFF
TRBD1	NA	TRBV18	TRBJ2-1	TGTGCCAGCTCACCAGGGACAGTGGCCTACAATGAGCAGTTCTTC	CASSPGTVAYNEQFF
NA	once	TRBV20-1	TRBJ1-1	TGCAGTGCTATGGGTACTGAAGCTTTCTTT	CSAMGTEAFF
TRBD2	NA	TRBV9	TRBJ2-1	TGTGCCAGCAGCGTTGGACTAGCGGGAGCTGTTGAGCAGTTCTTC	CASSVGLAGAVEQFF
TRBD1	NA	TRBV27	TRBJ2-7	TGTGCCAGCAGTTTGGGACAGGGGATATCTTACGAGCAGTACTTC	CASSLGQGISYEQYF
TRBD1	few	TRBV11-3	TRBJ2-2	TGTGCCAGCAGCGAGGGACAGGGGATGAACACCGGGGAGCTGTTTTTT	CASSEGQGMNTGELFF
TRBD1	NA	TRBV19	TRBJ1-1	TGTGCCAGTAGTATGGACAGGGTAGCCACTGAAGCTTTCTTT	CASSMDRVATEAFF
NA	NA	TRBV4-1	TRBJ1-5	TGCGCCAGCAGCCAAGATTTCGGGAGCAATCAGCCCCAGCATTTT	CASSQDFGSNQPQHF
NA	NA	TRBV10-3	TRBJ1-4	TGTGCCATCAGTGATGGGAGTGCAACTAATGAAAAACTGTTTTTT	CAISDGSATNEKLFF
NA	NA	TRBV4-1	TRBJ1-1	TGCGCCAGCAGCCAAGTAGGCGGGGCTGGGGGTGAAGCTTTCTTT	CASSQVGGAGGEAFF
NA	NA	TRBV6-6	TRBJ2-1	TGTGCCAGCAGCCACCGACAGAACAATGAGCAGTTCTTC	CASSHRQNNEQFF
TRBD2	NA	TRBV7-6	TRBJ2-5	TGTGCCAGCAGCTCTCGGACTAGCGGGGGGAAACAAGAGACCCAGTACTTC	CASSSRTSGGKQETQYF
NA	many	TRBV4-3	TRBJ2-1	TGCGCCAGCAGCCAAGATCGTTGGGATGAGCAGTTCTTC	CASSQDRWDEQFF
NA	NA	TRBV5-1	TRBJ2-7	TGCGCAACCGCCCCGGGACTCCCTACAATCGAGCAGTACTTC	CATAPGLPTIEQYF
TRBD2	NA	TRBV4-1	TRBJ2-2	TGCGCCAGCAGCCAAGAGGCAGCGGGAGGTTACCGGGAGCTGTTTTTT	CASSQEAAGGYRELFF